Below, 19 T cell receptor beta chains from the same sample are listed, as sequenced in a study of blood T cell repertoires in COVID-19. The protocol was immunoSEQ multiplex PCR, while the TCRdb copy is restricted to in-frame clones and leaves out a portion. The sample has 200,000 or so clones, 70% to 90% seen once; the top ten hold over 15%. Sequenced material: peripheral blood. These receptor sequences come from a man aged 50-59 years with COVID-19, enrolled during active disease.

CDR3: CASSLAGGSYEQYF. CDR3 sequence (DNA): TGCGCCAGCAGCTTGGCCGGGGGTAGCTACGAGCAGTACTTC. V is TRBV5-1 and J is TRBJ2-7; TRBD2 is a possible D gene (6 bases). The V gene lost 0 bases and the J gene lost 3 bases, with 10 bases spanning the gap. This CDR3 spans 14 amino acids. Germline CDR1 is SGHRS and CDR2 is YFSETQ.

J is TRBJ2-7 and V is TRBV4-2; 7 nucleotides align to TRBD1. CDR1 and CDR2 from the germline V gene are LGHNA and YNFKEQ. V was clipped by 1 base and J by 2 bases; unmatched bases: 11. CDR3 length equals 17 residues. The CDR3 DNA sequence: TGTGCCAGCAGCCAAGGGGTTGAGACAGGGTTTCCCTACGAGCAGTACTTC. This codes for CASSQGVETGFPYEQYF.

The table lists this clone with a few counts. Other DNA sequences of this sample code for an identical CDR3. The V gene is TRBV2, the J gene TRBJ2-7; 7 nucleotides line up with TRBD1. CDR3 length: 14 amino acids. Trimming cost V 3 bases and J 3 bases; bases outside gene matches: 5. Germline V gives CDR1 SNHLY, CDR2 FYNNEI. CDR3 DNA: TGTGCCAGCAGTGACGGGCAGGGGGTCTACGAGCAGTACTTC. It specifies CASSDGQGVYEQYF.

CDR3 sequence (DNA): TGCAGCGCCGGACCCGCACGACTAGCGGGGGGGGATACGCAGTATTTT. It is translated as CSAGPARLAGGDTQYF. V usage is TRBV29-1 and J usage is TRBJ2-3; the match to TRBD2 covers 14 bases. The V gene's germline CDR1 is SQVTM and CDR2 ANQGSEA. V lost 7 bases to trimming and J lost 6 bases; unmatched junction nucleotides: 12. The CDR3 is made up of 16 amino acids.

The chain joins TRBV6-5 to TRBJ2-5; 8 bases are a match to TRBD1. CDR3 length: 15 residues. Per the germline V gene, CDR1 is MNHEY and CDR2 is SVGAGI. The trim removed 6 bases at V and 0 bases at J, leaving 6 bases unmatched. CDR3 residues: CASSPTGAYQETQYF. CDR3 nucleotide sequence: TGTGCCAGCAGCCCGACAGGGGCGTACCAAGAGACCCAGTACTTC.

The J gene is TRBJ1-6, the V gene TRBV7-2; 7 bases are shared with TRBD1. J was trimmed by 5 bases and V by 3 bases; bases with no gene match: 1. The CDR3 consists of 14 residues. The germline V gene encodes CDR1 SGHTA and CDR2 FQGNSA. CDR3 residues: CASSFGTDNSPLHF. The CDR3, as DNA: TGTGCCAGCAGCTTTGGGACAGATAATTCACCCCTCCACTTT.

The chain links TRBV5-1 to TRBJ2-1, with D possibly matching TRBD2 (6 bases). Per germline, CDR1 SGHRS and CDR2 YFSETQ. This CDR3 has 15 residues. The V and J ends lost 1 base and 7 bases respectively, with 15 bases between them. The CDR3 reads CASSLFAGLGNEQFF. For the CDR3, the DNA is TGCGCCAGCAGCTTGTTCGCGGGATTAGGAAATGAGCAGTTCTTC.

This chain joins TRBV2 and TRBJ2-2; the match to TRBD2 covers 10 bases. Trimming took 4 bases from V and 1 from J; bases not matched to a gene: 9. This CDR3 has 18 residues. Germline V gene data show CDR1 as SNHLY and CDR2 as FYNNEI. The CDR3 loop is CASSVRASGGLNTGELFF. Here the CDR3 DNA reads TGTGCCAGCAGTGTTAGGGCTAGCGGGGGATTGAACACCGGGGAGCTGTTTTTT. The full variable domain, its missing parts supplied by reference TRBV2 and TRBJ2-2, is EPEVTQTPSHQVTQMGQEVILRCVPISNHLYFYWYRQILGQKVEFLVSFYNNEISEKSEIFDDQFSVERPDGSNFTLKIRSTKLEDSAMYFCASSVRASGGLNTGELFFGEGSRLTVL.

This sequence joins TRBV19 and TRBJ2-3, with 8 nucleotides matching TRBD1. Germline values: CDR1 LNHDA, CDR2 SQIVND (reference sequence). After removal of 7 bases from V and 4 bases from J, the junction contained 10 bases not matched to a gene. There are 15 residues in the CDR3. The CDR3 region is CASMVRGLSSDTQYF. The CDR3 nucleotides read TGTGCCAGTATGGTCAGGGGGCTGAGTTCAGATACGCAGTATTTT.

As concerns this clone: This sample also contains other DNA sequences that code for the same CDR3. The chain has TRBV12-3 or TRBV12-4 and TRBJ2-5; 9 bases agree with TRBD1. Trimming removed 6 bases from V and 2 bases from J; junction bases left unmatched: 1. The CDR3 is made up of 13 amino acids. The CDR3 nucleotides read TGTGCCAGCAGAGGGACAGGGCAAGAGACCCAGTACTTC. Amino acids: CASRGTGQETQYF.

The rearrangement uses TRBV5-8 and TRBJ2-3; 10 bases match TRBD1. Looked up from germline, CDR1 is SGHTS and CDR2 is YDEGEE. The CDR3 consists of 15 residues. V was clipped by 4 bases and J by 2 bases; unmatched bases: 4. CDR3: CASSLGTGATDTQYF. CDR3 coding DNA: TGTGCCAGCAGCCTCGGGACAGGGGCCACAGATACGCAGTATTTT.

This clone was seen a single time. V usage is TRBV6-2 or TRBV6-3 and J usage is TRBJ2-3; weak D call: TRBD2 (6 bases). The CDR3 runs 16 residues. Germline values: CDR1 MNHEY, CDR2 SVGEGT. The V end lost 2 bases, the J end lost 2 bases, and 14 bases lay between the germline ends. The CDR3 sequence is CASSYGTGDLTDTQYF. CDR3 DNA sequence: TGTGCCAGCAGTTACGGGACTGGGGACCTCACAGATACGCAGTATTTT.

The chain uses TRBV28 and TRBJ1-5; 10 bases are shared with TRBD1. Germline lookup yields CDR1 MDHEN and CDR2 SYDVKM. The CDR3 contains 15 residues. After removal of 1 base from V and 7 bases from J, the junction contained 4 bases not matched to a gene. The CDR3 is CASSLSGTGEQPQHF. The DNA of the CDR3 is TGTGCCAGCAGTTTATCCGGGACAGGGGAACAGCCCCAGCATTTT.

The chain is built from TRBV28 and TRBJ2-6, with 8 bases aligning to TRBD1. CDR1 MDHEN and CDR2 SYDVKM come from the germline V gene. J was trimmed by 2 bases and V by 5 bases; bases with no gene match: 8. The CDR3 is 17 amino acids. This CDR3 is CASSLTSGGAGANVLTF. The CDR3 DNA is TGTGCCAGCAGTCTTACGTCAGGGGGCGCTGGGGCCAACGTCCTGACTTTC.

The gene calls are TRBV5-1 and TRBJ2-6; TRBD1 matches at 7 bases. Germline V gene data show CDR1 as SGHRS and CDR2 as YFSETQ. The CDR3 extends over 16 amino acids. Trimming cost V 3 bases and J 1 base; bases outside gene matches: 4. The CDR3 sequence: CASSSRTGSGANVLTF. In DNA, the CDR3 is TGCGCCAGCAGCTCTAGGACAGGTTCTGGGGCCAACGTCCTGACTTTC.

Written as DNA, the CDR3 is TGCGCCAGCAGTGAGGGACTTAGGACCGGGGAGCTGTTTTTT. Protein product: CASSEGLRTGELFF. The V call is TRBV10-2, the J call TRBJ2-2, with a possible D match to TRBD2 (5 bases). The CDR3 totals 14 residues. The V and J ends lost 2 bases and 5 bases respectively, with 9 bases between them. Per the germline V gene, CDR1 is WSHSY and CDR2 is SAAADI.

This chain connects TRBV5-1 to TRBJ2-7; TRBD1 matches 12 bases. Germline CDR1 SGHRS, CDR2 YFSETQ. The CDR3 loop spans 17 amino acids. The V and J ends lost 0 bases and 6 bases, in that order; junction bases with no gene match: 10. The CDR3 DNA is TGCGCCAGCAGCTTGGCCGGGGGGACAGGGGGCGGCGGCGAGCAGTACTTC. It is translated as CASSLAGGTGGGGEQYF. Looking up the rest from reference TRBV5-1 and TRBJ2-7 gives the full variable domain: KAGVTQTPRYLIKTRGQQVTLSCSPISGHRSVSWYQQTPGQGLQFLFEYFSETQRNKGNFPGRFSGRQFSNSRSEMNVSTLELGDSALYLCASSLAGGTGGGGEQYFGPGTRLTVT.

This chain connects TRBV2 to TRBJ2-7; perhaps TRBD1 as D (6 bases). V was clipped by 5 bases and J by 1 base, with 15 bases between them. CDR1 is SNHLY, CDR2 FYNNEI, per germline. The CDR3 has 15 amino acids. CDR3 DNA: TGTGCCAGCAGTTCGGCTGCTCAGGGGTCCTACGAGCAGTACTTC. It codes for CASSSAAQGSYEQYF.

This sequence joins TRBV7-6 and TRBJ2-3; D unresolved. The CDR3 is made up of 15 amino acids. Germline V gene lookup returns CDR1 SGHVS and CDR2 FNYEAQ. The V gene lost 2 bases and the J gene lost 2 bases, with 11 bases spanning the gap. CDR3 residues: CASSLSRGPTDTQYF. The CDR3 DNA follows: TGTGCCAGCAGCTTATCCCGTGGGCCCACAGATACGCAGTATTTT.